One sample yielded the 20 T cell receptor beta chains listed below, sequenced in a study of human T cells and chemical hapten exposure (dated by TCRdb to the early 2020s). The library was prepared using RACE. The run used a NextSeq 500. The public reads were run again by TCRdb, first through fastp at Q25 and then through MiXCR, and only productive beta chains were kept. Here each entry gathers all rows of one CDR3 protein and keeps the most common genes and DNA. This sample has some 300,000 distinct CDR3 sequences in its table, and approximately 5% of those were observed once. About 8.2% of the sample lies in the top ten. The time point label, as the study defines it: pre-sensitization, week 0. According to the study, the label for this sample's treatment or condition signals: therapeutic diphenylcyclopropenone sensitization with weekly scalp DPC. The sample here was whole blood, taken in connection with sensitization to the hapten diphenylcyclopropenone (DPC). The receptor source for this set is a woman aged 18-30 years with alopecia areata. Some clones in this sample may be carry-over from other donors' samples.

The sample holds a few counts of this clonotype. The rearrangement links TRBV5-6 to TRBJ1-1; D is perhaps TRBD1 (5 bases). Deletions cut 2 bases from V and 5 bases from J, with 13 bases between. Germline V gene data show CDR1 as SGHDT and CDR2 as YYEEEE. CDR3 length: 14 amino acids. The CDR3 protein is CASSFDVGVTEAFF. The CDR3 bases are TGTGCCAGCAGCTTTGACGTGGGGGTGACTGAAGCTTTCTTT.

This clonotype showed up many times. This chain uses TRBV20-1 with TRBJ1-6, with D perhaps TRBD1 (6 bases). Germline V gene sequence: CDR1 DFQATT, CDR2 SNEGSKA (reference sequence). V lost 6 bases, J lost 11 bases, and 20 bases lay in between. The CDR3 covers 14 residues. The CDR3 sequence: CSARPGQGLAPLHF. The DNA of the CDR3 is TGCAGTGCCAGACCCGGGCAGGGGTTGGCACCCCTCCACTTT.

Only a few counts were recorded for this clonotype. V usage is TRBV5-1 and J usage is TRBJ2-5; TRBD2 matches 8 bases. V was clipped by 2 bases and J by 0 bases; unmatched bases: 3. The germline V gene has CDR1 SGHRS and CDR2 YFSETQ. The CDR3 is 15 residues long. Here the CDR3 DNA reads TGCGCCAGCAGCTTACTAGCGGTGTACCAAGAGACCCAGTACTTC. Translating it yields CASSLLAVYQETQYF.

This clonotype showed up many times. The chain carries TRBV6-5 and TRBJ1-1; the D gene is possibly TRBD1 (6 bases). CDR1 MNHEY and CDR2 SVGAGI come from the germline V gene. Trimming shortened V by 5 bases and J by 2 bases, and 15 bases separated the two germline ends. This CDR3 has 15 residues. DNA for the CDR3: TGTGCCAGCAGTCGGGGCAGGGGATTTAACACTGAAGCTTTCTTT. As protein: CASSRGRGFNTEAFF.

The CDR3 region is CAIRKEGQGTGEQYF. The CDR3 region has the DNA TGTGCCATCAGGAAGGAGGGACAGGGGACCGGCGAGCAGTACTTC. V is TRBV10-3 and J is TRBJ2-7; TRBD1 matches 10 bases. Germline CDR1 ENHRY, CDR2 SYGVKD. Germline trimming cut 6 bases from V and 6 bases from J; bases unmatched to any gene: 11. The CDR3 is 15 residues long.

In this sample, this clonotype turned up a few times. The chain uses TRBV28 and TRBJ1-6, with D tentatively TRBD1 (5 bases). With 6 bases removed from V and 8 bases from J, the gap between germline ends came to 11 bases. This CDR3 spans 13 amino acids. CDR1 MDHEN and CDR2 SYDVKM come from the germline V gene. DNA of the CDR3: TGTGCCAGCAGCACAGGCGGGTATTCACCCCTCCACTTT. It encodes CASSTGGYSPLHF.

DNA of the CDR3: TGCAGCGGGCGGAAATCTAGCACAGATACGCAGTATTTT. Residues: CSGRKSSTDTQYF. V usage is TRBV29-1 and J usage is TRBJ2-3; no clear D. Germline V gene data show CDR1 as SQVTM and CDR2 as ANQGSEA. The CDR3 covers 13 residues. Trimming removed 7 bases at V and 0 bases at J, with 11 bases between.

This chain uses TRBV7-9 with TRBJ2-3; perhaps TRBD1 as D (5 bases). The V gene's germline CDR1 is SEHNR and CDR2 FQNEAQ (reference sequence). The V end was cut by 5 bases, the J end by 7 bases, with 13 bases between. The CDR3 extends over 13 amino acids. CDR3 bases: TGTGCCAGCAGCCAGGGCTTGGGCAATACGCAGTATTTT. This encodes CASSQGLGNTQYF.

This clonotype has ten or more counts. The genes are TRBV2 and TRBJ2-1, with a possible D match to TRBD2 (5 bases). The CDR3 consists of 10 residues. Trimming shortened V by 6 bases and J by 10 bases, and 7 bases separated the two germline ends. Looked up from germline, CDR1 is SNHLY and CDR2 is FYNNEI. In nucleotides, the CDR3 is TGTGCCAGCAGCACGGGGGAGCAGTTCTTC. Protein: CASSTGEQFF.

This clonotype was detected ten times or more. V and J are TRBV28 and TRBJ1-1; unclear D gene. The V end was cut by 1 base, the J end by 0 bases, with 12 bases between. The CDR3 runs to 16 residues. Germline V gene sequence: CDR1 MDHEN, CDR2 SYDVKM. CDR3 amino acids: CASSLSDGRMNTEAFF. The DNA for the CDR3 is TGTGCCAGCAGTTTATCCGATGGACGGATGAACACTGAAGCTTTCTTT.

This clonotype has a handful of counts. The CDR3: CASSQYPSGANVLTF. The CDR3 nucleotides read TGTGCCAGCAGCCAATACCCCTCTGGGGCCAACGTCCTGACTTTC. The chain links TRBV7-9 to TRBJ2-6; D is unresolved. There are 15 residues in the CDR3. Germline V lookup: CDR1 SEHNR, CDR2 FQNEAQ (reference sequence). Trimming shortened V by 5 bases and J by 0 bases, and 8 bases separated the two germline ends.

The rearrangement joins TRBV28 to TRBJ2-3, with a possible D match to TRBD1 (6 bases). CDR3 length: 14 residues. From germline, CDR1 is MDHEN and CDR2 SYDVKM. The germline V and J ends were trimmed by 9 bases and 1 base, with 14 bases remaining between them. The CDR3 DNA follows: TGTGCCAGTCAGGGAAACAGGGGCACAGATACGCAGTATTTT. The encoded protein is CASQGNRGTDTQYF.

This clonotype was detected only a few times. The chain employs TRBV12-3 or TRBV12-4 and TRBJ2-7, with 12 positions matching TRBD2. J gave up 3 bases and V 6 bases, and 3 bases lay outside the gene matches. The CDR3 spans 14 residues. CDR3 sequence (DNA): TGTGCCAGCAGGACTAGCGGGGGAAGCTACGAGCAGTACTTC. Translating it yields CASRTSGGSYEQYF.

The chain uses TRBV18 and TRBJ1-2, with 7 bases identical to TRBD1. The germline V gene has CDR1 KGHSH and CDR2 LQKENI. This CDR3 has 16 amino acids. V gave up 4 bases and J gave up 0 bases; unmatched junction bases: 8. The CDR3 loop is CASSLRTGQTNYGYTF. The CDR3 nucleotides read TGTGCCAGCTCACTTCGGACAGGCCAAACTAACTATGGCTACACCTTC.

This clonotype showed up just a few times. The chain recombines TRBV12-3 or TRBV12-4 with TRBJ1-6, with TRBD1 matching over 8 bases. The V and J ends lost 4 bases and 12 bases, in that order; junction bases with no gene match: 8. CDR3 length equals 14 residues. The CDR3 DNA sequence: TGTGCCAGCAGTTCACAGGGGGTTGTAAGACCCCTCCACTTT. It specifies CASSSQGVVRPLHF.

The chain couples TRBV5-1 to TRBJ2-2; D might be TRBD2 (5 bases). The CDR3 spans 19 residues. The germline V gene encodes CDR1 SGHRS and CDR2 YFSETQ. V shed 4 bases and J shed 6 bases, with 28 bases lying between them. CDR3 residues: CASSPTRRALLSDAGELFF. Here the CDR3 DNA reads TGCGCCAGCAGCCCCACGCGGCGGGCCCTCCTTTCCGACGCCGGGGAGCTGTTTTTT. Looking up the rest from reference TRBV5-1 and TRBJ2-2 gives the full variable domain: KAGVTQTPRYLIKTRGQQVTLSCSPISGHRSVSWYQQTPGQGLQFLFEYFSETQRNKGNFPGRFSGRQFSNSRSEMNVSTLELGDSALYLCASSPTRRALLSDAGELFFGEGSRLTVL.

In its sample, this clonotype was seen a few times. V gene TRBV20-1 combines with J gene TRBJ1-1, with 8 positions matching TRBD1. Germline CDR1 reads DFQATT; CDR2 reads SNEGSKA (reference sequence). This CDR3 contains 12 residues. The V segment lost 3 bases and the J segment 5 bases; nucleotides outside the gene matches: 2. CDR3 coding DNA: TGCAGTGCTAGGGACAGGGAAACTGAAGCTTTCTTT. Translated, it gives CSARDRETEAFF.

This clonotype was observed many times. The genes are TRBV10-3 and TRBJ1-2; 9 bases map to TRBD1. V was pared by 2 bases and J by 6 bases, with 10 bases of the junction left unmatched. CDR1 and CDR2 from the germline V gene are ENHRY and SYGVKD. This CDR3 is 16 amino acids long. The CDR3, as DNA: TGTGCCATCAGTGAGCTGGGACAGGGTAGTGGCGATGGCTACACCTTC. Protein sequence: CAISELGQGSGDGYTF.

This clonotype occurred many times. The chain employs TRBV12-3 or TRBV12-4 and TRBJ1-1; a weak D match, TRBD1 (5 bases). V lost 6 bases, J lost 1 base, and 9 bases lay in between. CDR3 size: 13 residues. The CDR3 nucleotides are TGTGCCAGCAGCATGACAGAGAACACTGAAGCTTTCTTT. Translated, it gives CASSMTENTEAFF.

This clonotype was detected a few times. A read error is possible here, since a much larger clone lies one base away. This chain links TRBV6-1 with TRBJ2-6, with D unresolved. V shed 3 bases and J shed 2 bases, with 5 bases lying between them. CDR3 size: 14 residues. The germline gives CDR1 MNHNS, CDR2 SASEGT. CDR3: CASSESPGANVLTF. The CDR3 DNA sequence: TGTGCCAGCAGTGAGAGCCCTGGGGCCAACGTCCTGACTTTC.